Below, 23 T cell receptor beta chains from the same sample are listed, as sequenced in a study. Tregs were sorted as CD4+CD25+CD127-/low cells. A single record per CDR3 protein comes from TCRdb applying MiXCR to the 5' RACE reads. The sample includes roughly 58,000 distinct CDR3 sequences, roughly 20% seen only once; the top ten take roughly 3.2%. The sample taken for sequencing was tumor-infiltrating Tregs sorted from the breast tumor. The receptors shown here come from a female donor with breast cancer.

This clonotype was detected a few times. This rearrangement joins TRBV24-1 to TRBJ2-3, with D unresolved. The V end was cut by 4 bases, the J end by 4 bases, with 11 bases between. CDR1 and CDR2 (germline): KGHDR, SFDVKD. The length of the CDR3 is 14 residues. The CDR3: CATSESSRPDTQYF. The CDR3 DNA reads TGTGCCACCAGTGAGTCCAGCCGTCCAGATACGCAGTATTTT.

This rearrangement joins TRBV20-1 to TRBJ2-1; 9 bases are shared with TRBD2. Per germline, CDR1 DFQATT and CDR2 SNEGSKA (reference sequence). With 1 base clipped from V and 8 bases from J, the junction kept 9 bases outside the gene matches. This CDR3 comprises 15 residues. CDR3 region: CSARALAGGLDEQFF. CDR3 DNA: TGCAGTGCTAGAGCTTTGGCGGGAGGGCTGGATGAGCAGTTCTTC.

This clonotype has only a few counts. The genes are TRBV9 and TRBJ2-5; D is undetermined. Germline CDR1 is SGDLS and CDR2 is YYNGEE. This CDR3 spans 14 amino acids. The V end lost 2 bases, the J end lost 3 bases, and 11 bases lay between the germline ends. The CDR3 DNA reads as TGTGCCAGCAGCGTTGGGCATGAGGAAGAGACCCAGTACTTC. Protein: CASSVGHEEETQYF.

J is TRBJ2-3 and V is TRBV10-3, with 10 bases matching TRBD2. The germline V gene has CDR1 ENHRY and CDR2 SYGVKD. The CDR3 consists of 15 residues. V dropped 6 bases and J dropped 1; count of bases not matched to a gene: 4. This CDR3 reads CAIRAGTSGTDTQYF. The CDR3 DNA reads TGTGCCATCAGGGCCGGGACTAGCGGCACAGATACGCAGTATTTT.

This clonotype was counted a few times. The CDR3 sequence is CASSLGTSGRFGTDTQYF. The CDR3 DNA is TGCGCCAGCAGTTTAGGGACTAGCGGGCGGTTTGGCACAGATACGCAGTATTTT. J is TRBJ2-3 and V is TRBV5-1; the match to TRBD2 covers 12 bases. The CDR3 loop spans 18 amino acids. Germline lookup yields CDR1 SGHRS and CDR2 YFSETQ. V lost 5 bases, J lost 1 base, and 11 bases stayed unmatched.

In the case of this clonotype: A read error is possible here, since a much larger clone lies one base away. V is TRBV6-5 and J is TRBJ2-7; 11 bases fit TRBD1. The CDR3 spans 13 residues. Germline-derived CDR1 and CDR2 are MNHEY and SVGAGI. CDR3 nucleotides: TGTGCCAGCAGAGGGACAGGGGGAACCGAGCAGAACTTC. It yields the protein CASRGTGGTEQNF.

This clonotype was recorded many times. This chain connects TRBV5-1 to TRBJ2-7; no clear D gene. CDR3 length equals 13 residues. V lost 4 bases, J lost 2 bases, and 10 bases lay in between. Germline CDR1 is SGHRS and CDR2 is YFSETQ. The CDR3 region is CASSSLRTYEQYF. Here the CDR3 DNA reads TGCGCCAGCAGCAGTCTGAGAACCTACGAGCAGTACTTC.

This chain connects TRBV28 to TRBJ1-6, with 8 positions matching TRBD1. This CDR3 comprises 13 residues. V lost 6 bases, J lost 10 bases, and 5 bases stayed unmatched. The germline V gene encodes CDR1 MDHEN and CDR2 SYDVKM. The CDR3 nucleotides read TGTGCCAGCAGAGGACAGGGAGGATCACCCCTCCACTTT. This gives the protein CASRGQGGSPLHF.

The table lists this clonotype with a few counts. J is TRBJ1-2 and V is TRBV20-1; TRBD1 matches at 7 bases. After removal of 2 bases from V and 4 bases from J, the junction contained 13 bases not matched to a gene. The CDR3 runs 16 residues. The germline CDR1 and CDR2 sequences are DFQATT and SNEGSKA (reference sequence). Here the CDR3 DNA reads TGCAGTGCTAGATCGACAGGGAGTCCCTCAATCTATGGCTACACCTTC. It codes for CSARSTGSPSIYGYTF.

This clonotype was seen at least ten times. The J gene is TRBJ2-5, the V gene TRBV6-1; D call uncertain. Per the germline V gene, CDR1 is MNHNS and CDR2 is SASEGT. The CDR3 extends over 13 amino acids. V lost 8 bases and J lost 0, with 10 bases in between. CDR3 protein: CASGSVNQETQYF. CDR3 nucleotides: TGTGCCAGCGGCTCAGTTAACCAAGAGACCCAGTACTTC.

A few counts support this clonotype. The rearrangement uses TRBV20-1 and TRBJ2-5; 9 bases are shared with TRBD2. The junction had 15 bases not matched to a gene; V was cut back by 6 bases and J by 7 bases. Germline V gene data show CDR1 as DFQATT and CDR2 as SNEGSKA (reference sequence). CDR3 length equals 15 residues. As DNA, the CDR3 is TGCAGTGCCGTCGGGCTAGCGGGATTATCCAGGACCCAGTACTTC. Translated, it gives CSAVGLAGLSRTQYF.

This clonotype has just a few counts. J is TRBJ1-6 and V is TRBV12-3 or TRBV12-4, with 10 bases that match TRBD1. The CDR3 is 14 residues long. Trimming took 5 bases from V and 8 from J; bases not matched to a gene: 3. The DNA for the CDR3 is TGTGCCAGCAGTGTGGGACAGGGGTATTCACCCCTCCACTTT. Translation gives CASSVGQGYSPLHF.

The chain joins TRBV28 to TRBJ1-5; possibly TRBD1 for D (5 bases). The CDR3 runs to 16 residues. CDR1 MDHEN and CDR2 SYDVKM come from the germline V gene. V was cut by 3 bases and J by 4 bases, with 16 bases left in between. CDR3 sequence reads: CASSFSRGGLNQPQHF. In DNA form, the CDR3 reads TGTGCCAGCAGTTTTTCCCGGGGGGGGTTAAATCAGCCCCAGCATTTT.

This clonotype was detected a few times. This rearrangement joins TRBV6-6 to TRBJ1-1; no firm D call. Looked up from germline, CDR1 is MNHNY and CDR2 is SVGAGI (reference sequence). The CDR3 loop spans 15 amino acids. Trimming took off 0 bases at V and 0 bases at J, with 8 bases between the two ends. The CDR3 coding sequence is TGTGCCAGCAGTTACTCGGAGATCATGAACACTGAAGCTTTCTTT. Residues: CASSYSEIMNTEAFF.

The chain couples TRBV6-5 to TRBJ2-5; TRBD1 might be the D (6 bases). With 6 bases removed from V and 0 bases from J, the gap between germline ends came to 8 bases. Germline V gene lookup returns CDR1 MNHEY and CDR2 SVGAGI. The CDR3 loop spans 13 amino acids. The CDR3 sequence is CASRGTNQETQYF. Here the CDR3 DNA reads TGTGCCAGCAGGGGGACAAACCAAGAGACCCAGTACTTC.

J is TRBJ1-1 and V is TRBV10-2; the D is unclear. The CDR3 sequence is 12 residues long. CDR1 and CDR2 (germline): WSHSY, SAAADI. Trimming took 6 bases from V and 2 from J, leaving 7 bases between them. The CDR3 sequence is CASREGNTEAFF. The CDR3 DNA is TGCGCCAGCAGGGAGGGAAACACTGAAGCTTTCTTT.

Within the sample, this clonotype is medium-sized (0.01 to 0.1%). This chain joins TRBV10-3 and TRBJ2-3; 7 bases are shared with TRBD2. J was trimmed by 4 bases and V by 5 bases; bases with no gene match: 9. CDR3 size: 15 residues. Germline-derived CDR1 and CDR2 are ENHRY and SYGVKD. The DNA for the CDR3 is TGTGCCATCAGTCTAAGGGCTAGCGGCCCAGATACGCAGTATTTT. It codes for CAISLRASGPDTQYF.

This clonotype was observed at least ten times. The CDR3 bases are TGTGCCAGCAGCTGGCCCGGGACTAGCGGGGCAAATGAGCAGTTCTTC. Its protein product is CASSWPGTSGANEQFF. The chain has TRBV7-2 and TRBJ2-1; 13 bases map to TRBD2. CDR3 size: 16 residues. In germline, CDR1 is SGHTA, CDR2 FQGNSA. V trimming: 4 bases; J trimming: 7 bases; junction bases outside the gene matches: 7.

The table lists this clonotype with a few counts. The V and J genes are TRBV20-1 and TRBJ2-7; D unresolved. This CDR3 spans 13 amino acids. Per germline, CDR1 DFQATT and CDR2 SNEGSKA (reference sequence). V dropped 5 bases and J dropped 0 bases, with 11 bases sitting between them. CDR3 protein: CSALRPRSYEQYF. As DNA, the CDR3 is TGCAGTGCTCTCCGACCCCGCTCCTACGAGCAGTACTTC.

This clonotype was observed a handful of times. CDR3 in DNA: TGTGCCAGCAGCTTGGCCGGGAGGGGGATTGAGCAGTTCTTC. Its protein is CASSLAGRGIEQFF. J is TRBJ2-1 and V is TRBV5-4, with 8 bases matching TRBD2. Germline V gene data show CDR1 as SGHNT and CDR2 as YYREEE (reference sequence). The CDR3 loop spans 14 amino acids. J gave up 9 bases and V 0 bases, and 5 bases lay outside the gene matches.

This clonotype was observed a few times. The rearrangement uses TRBV20-1 and TRBJ1-5; D call uncertain. The germline V gene has CDR1 DFQATT and CDR2 SNEGSKA (reference sequence). CDR3 length equals 13 residues. V lost 5 bases, J lost 3 bases, and 11 bases lay in between. The CDR3 DNA reads as TGCAGTGCTGGGAGGCAGAACAATCAGCCCCAGCATTTT. Encoded protein: CSAGRQNNQPQHF.

Comment on this clonotype: One end of the junction is discordant with germline, which a read error may explain. This rearrangement joins TRBV5-1 to TRBJ2-7, with 8 bases that match TRBD1. CDR1 and CDR2 from the germline V gene are SGHRS and YFSETQ. There are 15 residues in the CDR3. This CDR3 is CASSLQGQAIYEQYF. The DNA of the CDR3 is TGCGCCAGCAGCTTGCAGGGACAGGCAATCTACGAACAGTACTTC.

This clonotype was picked up many times. This chain joins TRBV7-2 and TRBJ2-7; D might be TRBD1 (6 bases). The CDR3 sequence is 16 residues long. V dropped 5 bases and J dropped 1 base, with 18 bases sitting between them. Germline V CDR1 and CDR2: SGHTA, FQGNSA. CDR3 in DNA: TGTGCCAGCAGCCCCTCCGGGACACGAGTTTCCTACGAGCAGTACTTC. This encodes CASSPSGTRVSYEQYF.